This T cell receptor (beta chain) was identified during a study of molecular identifiers for immune sequencing clone quantification. MiXCR, applied by TCRdb to the PCR reads, yields one record per CDR3 protein. The repertoire includes 63,000 or so distinct CDR3 sequences, around a sixth of them detected once, and 1.3% to 1.5% sits in the top ten. Trimming cost V 4 bases and J 4 bases; bases outside gene matches: 21. Germline CDR1 and CDR2: SGHVS and FQNEAQ. The CDR3 sequence is 20 residues long. Construction of naive CD8 libraries employed about 19,000 to 1,000,000 sorted cells together with 10%, 30% or 50% RNA.

The V gene is TRBV7-8, the J gene TRBJ2-3; 9 bases are shared with TRBD2. What was sequenced was naive CD8+ T cells from blood, with Jurkat cell RNA spiked in. The sample's subset: FACS-sorted CD8+CD4-CCR7+CD45RA+ naive T cells. The sequence came from a human donor in good health. Some libraries in this study had Jurkat cell RNA spiked in. The CDR3 here is CASSWGRGGGRVMGADTQYF. DNA of the CDR3: TGTGCCAGCAGCTGGGGAAGGGGGGGCGGGAGGGTAATGGGCGCAGATACGCAGTATTTT. Filled out from reference TRBV7-8 and TRBJ2-3, the complete variable domain reads GAGVSQSPRYKVAKRGQDVALRCDPISGHVSLFWYQQALGQGPEFLTYFQNEAQLDKSGLPSDRFFAERPEGSVSTLKIQRTQQEDSAVYLCASSWGRGGGRVMGADTQYFGPGTRLTVL.